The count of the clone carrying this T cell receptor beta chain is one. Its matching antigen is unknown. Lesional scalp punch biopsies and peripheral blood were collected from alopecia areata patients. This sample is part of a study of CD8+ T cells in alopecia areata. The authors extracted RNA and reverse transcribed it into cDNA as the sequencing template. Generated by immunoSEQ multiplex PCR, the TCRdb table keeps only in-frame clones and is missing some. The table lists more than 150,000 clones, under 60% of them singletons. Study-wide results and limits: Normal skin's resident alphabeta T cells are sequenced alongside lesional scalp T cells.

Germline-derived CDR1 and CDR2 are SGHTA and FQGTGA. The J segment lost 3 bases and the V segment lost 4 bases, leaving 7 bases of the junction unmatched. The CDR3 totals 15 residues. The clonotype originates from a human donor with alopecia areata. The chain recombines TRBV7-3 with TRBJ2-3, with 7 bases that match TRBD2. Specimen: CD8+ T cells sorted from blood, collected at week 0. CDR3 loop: CASSSTGGVTDTQYF. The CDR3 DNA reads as TGTGCCAGCAGCTCAACGGGGGGAGTGACAGATACGCAGTATTTT.